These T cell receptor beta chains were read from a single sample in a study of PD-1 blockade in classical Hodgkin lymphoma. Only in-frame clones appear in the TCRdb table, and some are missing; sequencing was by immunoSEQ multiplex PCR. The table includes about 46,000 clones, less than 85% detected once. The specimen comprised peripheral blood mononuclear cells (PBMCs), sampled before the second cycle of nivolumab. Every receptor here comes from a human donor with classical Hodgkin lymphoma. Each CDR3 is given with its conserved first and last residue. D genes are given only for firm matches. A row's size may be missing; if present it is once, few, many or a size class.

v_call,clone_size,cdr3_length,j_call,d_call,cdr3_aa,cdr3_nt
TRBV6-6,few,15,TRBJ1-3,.,CASSGFSESGNTIYF,TGTGCCAGCAGTGGTTTTTCGGAGTCTGGAAACACCATATATTTT
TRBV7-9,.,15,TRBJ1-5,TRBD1,CASSPTGARNQPQHF,TGTGCCAGCAGCCCAACAGGGGCGCGCAATCAGCCCCAGCATTTT
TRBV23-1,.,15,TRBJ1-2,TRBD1,CASSRPGTAEYGYTF,TGCGCCAGCAGTCGCCCCGGGACAGCGGAATATGGCTACACCTTC
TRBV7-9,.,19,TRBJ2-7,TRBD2,CASSPRPSSGLKPTYEQYF,TGTGCCAGCAGCCCCCGCCCATCTAGCGGGCTCAAACCGACCTACGAGCAGTACTTC
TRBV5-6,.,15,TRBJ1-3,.,CASSLAGRDGNTIYF,TGTGCCAGCAGCTTGGCAGGGAGAGATGGAAACACCATATATTTT
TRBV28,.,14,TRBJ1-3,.,CASSTSGNGNTIYF,TGTGCCAGCAGTACCTCGGGGAACGGAAACACCATATATTTT
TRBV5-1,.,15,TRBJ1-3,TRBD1,CASSLGDRAGNTIYF,TGCGCCAGCAGCTTGGGGGACAGGGCTGGAAACACCATATATTTT
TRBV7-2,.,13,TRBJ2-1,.,CASSSEIYNEQFF,TGTGCCAGCAGCTCGGAAATCTACAATGAGCAGTTCTTC
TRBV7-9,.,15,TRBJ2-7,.,CASSLQGTGPYEQYF,TGTGCCAGCAGCCTTCAGGGCACGGGACCTTACGAGCAGTACTTC
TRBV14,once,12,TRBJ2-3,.,CASSQDWDTQYF,TGTGCCAGCAGCCAAGACTGGGATACGCAGTATTTT
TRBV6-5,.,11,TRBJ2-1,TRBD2,CASSDGGVKFF,TGTGCCAGCAGCGACGGGGGGGTGAAGTTCTTC
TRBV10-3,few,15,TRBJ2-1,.,CAISGLDVAYNEQFF,TGTGCCATCAGTGGGCTAGATGTCGCCTACAATGAGCAGTTCTTC
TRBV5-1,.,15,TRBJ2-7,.,CASSLWSESTLEQYF,TGCGCCAGCAGCTTGTGGTCAGAATCGACACTCGAGCAGTACTTC
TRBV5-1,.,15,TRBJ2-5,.,CASSLGGTFQETQYF,TGCGCCAGCAGCTTGGGGGGGACATTTCAAGAGACCCAGTACTTC
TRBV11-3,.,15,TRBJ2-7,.,CASSLDRLASYEQYF,TGTGCCAGCAGCTTAGATAGGCTAGCGTCCTACGAGCAGTACTTC
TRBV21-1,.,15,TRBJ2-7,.,CASSKGTGCPYEQYF,TGTGCCAGCAGCAAAGGGACAGGGTGTCCCTACGAGCAGTACTTC
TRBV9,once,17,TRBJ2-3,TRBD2,CASSAGTSGGRADTQYF,TGTGCCAGCAGCGCCGGGACTAGCGGGGGGCGGGCAGATACGCAGTATTTT
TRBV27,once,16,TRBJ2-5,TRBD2,CASSPWTSARGETQYF,TGTGCCAGCAGTCCATGGACTAGCGCGAGGGGAGAGACCCAGTACTTC
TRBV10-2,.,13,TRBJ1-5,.,CASSGTDNQPQHF,TGCGCCAGCAGTGGCACGGACAATCAGCCCCAGCATTTT
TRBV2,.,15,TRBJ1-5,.,CASSGRGEVGQPQHF,TGTGCCAGCAGTGGCCGGGGGGAGGTCGGGCAGCCCCAGCATTTT
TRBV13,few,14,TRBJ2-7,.,CASSSLTEPYEQYF,TGTGCCAGCAGCTCCCTGACAGAGCCCTACGAGCAGTACTTC
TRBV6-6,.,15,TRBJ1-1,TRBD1,CASSLLGQVNTEAFF,TGTGCCAGCAGTCTTCTAGGACAGGTGAACACTGAAGCTTTCTTT
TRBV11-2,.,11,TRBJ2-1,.,CASSLIYEQFF,TGTGCCAGCAGCTTAATTTATGAGCAGTTCTTC
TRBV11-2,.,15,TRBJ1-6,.,CASSLRGSYNSPLHF,TGTGCCAGCAGCCTCCGGGGTTCCTATAATTCACCCCTCCACTTT
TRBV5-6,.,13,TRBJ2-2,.,CASSLGLNGELFF,TGTGCCAGCAGCTTGGGTTTGAACGGGGAGCTGTTTTTT
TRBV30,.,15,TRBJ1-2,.,CAWSVNGGGDYGYTF,TGTGCCTGGAGTGTAAATGGGGGAGGCGACTATGGCTACACCTTC
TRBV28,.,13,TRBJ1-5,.,CASRRTLGQPQHF,TGTGCCAGCAGACGCACTCTCGGTCAGCCCCAGCATTTT
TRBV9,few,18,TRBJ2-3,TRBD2,CASSPSGTSGGRTDTQYF,TGTGCCAGCAGCCCCAGTGGGACTAGCGGGGGCCGCACAGATACGCAGTATTTT
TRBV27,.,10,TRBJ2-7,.,CASSFHEQYF,TGTGCCAGCAGTTTCCACGAGCAGTACTTC
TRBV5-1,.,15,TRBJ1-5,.,CASSLDGDSNQPQHF,TGCGCCAGCAGCTTGGATGGGGATAGCAATCAGCCCCAGCATTTT
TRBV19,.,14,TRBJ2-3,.,CASSIVDPTDTQYF,TGTGCCAGTAGTATAGTGGACCCCACAGATACGCAGTATTTT
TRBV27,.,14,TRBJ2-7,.,CASSLSGGSYEQYF,TGTGCCAGCAGTTTATCGGGCGGGTCCTACGAGCAGTACTTC
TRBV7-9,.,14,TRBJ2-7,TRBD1,CASSLPDRDYEQYF,TGTGCCAGCAGCTTACCCGACAGGGACTACGAGCAGTACTTC
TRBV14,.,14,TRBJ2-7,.,CASNLLGRAYEQYF,TGTGCCAGCAACCTCTTGGGCAGGGCCTACGAGCAGTACTTC
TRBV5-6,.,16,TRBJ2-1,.,CASGKTGELSYNEQFF,TGTGCCAGCGGAAAGACAGGCGAACTCTCCTACAATGAGCAGTTCTTC
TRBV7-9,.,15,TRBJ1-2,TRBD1,CASSPKQGGSYGYTF,TGTGCCAGCAGCCCCAAACAGGGGGGCTCCTATGGCTACACCTTC
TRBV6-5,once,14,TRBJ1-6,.,CASSVQGDNSPLHF,TGTGCCAGCAGTGTACAAGGGGATAATTCACCCCTCCACTTT
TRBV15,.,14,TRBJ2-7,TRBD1,CATSRGGQGHEQYF,TGTGCCACCAGCAGAGGCGGACAGGGCCACGAGCAGTACTTC
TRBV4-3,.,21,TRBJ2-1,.,CASSQVGQGQLAAMPYNEQFF,TGCGCCAGCAGCCAAGTTGGGCAGGGCCAACTAGCTGCAATGCCCTACAATGAGCAGTTCTTC
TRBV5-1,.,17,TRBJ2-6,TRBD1,CASSLTGQGTGANVLTF,TGCGCCAGCAGCCTAACTGGACAGGGAACTGGGGCCAACGTCCTGACTTTC
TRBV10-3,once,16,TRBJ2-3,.,CATRPRDSSSTDTQYF,TGTGCCACCCGACCCCGGGACTCTTCTAGCACAGATACGCAGTATTTT
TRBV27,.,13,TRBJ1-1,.,CASSLLRRTEAFF,TGTGCCAGCAGTTTACTGCGTAGGACTGAAGCTTTCTTT
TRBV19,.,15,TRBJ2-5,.,CASSPLTSMRETQYF,TGTGCCAGTAGTCCCTTAACTTCCATGCGAGAGACCCAGTACTTC
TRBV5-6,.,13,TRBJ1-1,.,CASSPPRDTEAFF,TGTGCCAGCAGCCCTCCAAGGGACACTGAAGCTTTCTTT
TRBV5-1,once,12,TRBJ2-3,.,CASEGDTDTQYF,TGCGCCAGTGAGGGTGACACAGATACGCAGTATTTT
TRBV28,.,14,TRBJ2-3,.,CASTTVGGTDTQYF,TGTGCCAGCACTACCGTAGGGGGCACAGATACGCAGTATTTT
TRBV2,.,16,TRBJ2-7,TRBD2,CASSVLAASSSYEQYF,TGTGCCAGCAGCGTTCTAGCGGCCTCGAGCTCCTACGAGCAGTACTTC
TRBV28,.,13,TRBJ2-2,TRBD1,CASRPTGAGELFF,TGTGCCAGCAGACCTACAGGGGCCGGGGAGCTGTTTTTT
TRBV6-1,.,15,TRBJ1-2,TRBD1,CASSERGTGGYGYTF,TGTGCCAGCAGTGAAAGGGGGACAGGAGGCTATGGCTACACCTTC
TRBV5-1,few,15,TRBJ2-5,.,CASTPFGGVQETQYF,TGCGCCAGCACGCCGTTCGGGGGAGTCCAAGAGACCCAGTACTTC
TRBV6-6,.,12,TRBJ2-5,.,CASSYGRETQYF,TGTGCCAGCAGTTACGGACGGGAGACCCAGTACTTC
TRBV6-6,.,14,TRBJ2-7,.,CASSYFGSSYEQYF,TGTGCCAGCAGTTACTTCGGGTCTTCGTACGAGCAGTACTTC
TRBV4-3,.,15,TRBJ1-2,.,CASSQASASNYGYTF,TGCGCCAGCAGCCAAGCGTCGGCTTCTAACTATGGCTACACCTTC
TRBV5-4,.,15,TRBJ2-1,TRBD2,CASSLAGGTYNEQFF,TGTGCCAGCAGCTTGGCGGGGGGGACCTACAATGAGCAGTTCTTC
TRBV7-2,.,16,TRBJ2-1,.,CASSSTGRSSYNEQFF,TGTGCCAGCAGCTCTACAGGGCGGAGCTCCTACAATGAGCAGTTCTTC
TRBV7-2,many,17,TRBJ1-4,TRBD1,CASSPLQGAATNEKLFF,TGTGCCAGCAGCCCCCTACAGGGGGCAGCAACTAATGAAAAACTGTTTTTT
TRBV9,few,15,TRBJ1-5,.,CASSPSTGGIQPQHF,TGTGCCAGCAGCCCCAGCACGGGGGGGATTCAGCCCCAGCATTTT